The following is a TCR beta chain sequence with its context. The table came from immunoSEQ multiplex PCR; TCRdb's copy has only in-frame clones and leaves some out. Counted here are about 43,000 clones, around 80% occurring once; the ten biggest clones make up 20% to 25%. The data were taken from a study of blood T cell repertoires in COVID-19. The V gene lost 3 bases and the J gene lost 6 bases, with 6 bases spanning the gap. This CDR3 comprises 13 residues. CDR1 is MRHNA and CDR2 is SNTAGT in the germline V gene. The chain links TRBV6-4 to TRBJ1-6; D remains ambiguous. The material sequenced was peripheral blood. The source is a woman aged 60 to 75 with acute or convalescent COVID-19. In nucleotides, the CDR3 is TGTGCCAGCAGTGAGGAGGGTAATTCACCCCTCCACTTT. It codes for CASSEEGNSPLHF.